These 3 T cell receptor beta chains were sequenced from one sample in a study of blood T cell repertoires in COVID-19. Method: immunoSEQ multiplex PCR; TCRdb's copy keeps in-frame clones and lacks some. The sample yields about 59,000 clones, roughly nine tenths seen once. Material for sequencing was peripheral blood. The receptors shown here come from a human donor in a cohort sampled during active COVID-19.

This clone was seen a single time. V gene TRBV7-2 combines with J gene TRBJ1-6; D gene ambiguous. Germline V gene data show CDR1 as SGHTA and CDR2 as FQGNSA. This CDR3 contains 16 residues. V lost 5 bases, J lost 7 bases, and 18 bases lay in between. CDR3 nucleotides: TGTGCCAGCAGCCAAGCAAGTACCCCGGGGAATTCACCCCTCCACTTT. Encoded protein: CASSQASTPGNSPLHF.

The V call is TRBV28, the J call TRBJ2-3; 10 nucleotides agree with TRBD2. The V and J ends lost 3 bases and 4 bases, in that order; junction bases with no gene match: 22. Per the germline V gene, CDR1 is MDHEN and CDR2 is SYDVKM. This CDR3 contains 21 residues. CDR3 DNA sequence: TGTGCCAGCAGTTTTGCCCCAAATGGAGCGGGAGGGCCCCAGACGCCAGATACGCAGTATTTT. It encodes CASSFAPNGAGGPQTPDTQYF.

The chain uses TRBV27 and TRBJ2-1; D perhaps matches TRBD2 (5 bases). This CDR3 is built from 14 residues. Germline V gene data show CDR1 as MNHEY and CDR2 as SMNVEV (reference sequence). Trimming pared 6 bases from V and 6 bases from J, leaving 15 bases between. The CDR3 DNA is TGTGCCAGCAGGCCGGGATTCCCGGCCAATGAGCAGTTCTTC. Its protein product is CASRPGFPANEQFF.